This passage covers 3 T cell receptor beta chains from one sample sequenced in a study of cytomegalovirus exposure and HLA in healthy donors. The PCR was carried out with 60 Vbeta primers and 13 Jbeta primers. Profiled with immunoSEQ multiplex PCR; TCRdb holds only in-frame clones, not every one. The sample comprises about 150,000 clones, about 80% of which are singletons, and roughly 13% rests with the top ten. Material: PBMCs. Source of these receptors: a man aged 25-40 years in good health and CMV-seropositive.

In its sample, this clone was seen once. This chain joins TRBV7-2 and TRBJ2-1; 7 bases are a match to TRBD2. This CDR3 is 14 amino acids long. CDR1 is SGHTA and CDR2 is FQGNSA in the germline V gene. V shed 2 bases, J shed 8 bases, and the junction held 6 bases outside the gene matches. CDR3 nucleotide sequence: TGTGCCAGCAGCTTACGACTAGCCTTATATGAGCAGTTCTTC. Encoded protein: CASSLRLALYEQFF.

This clone was counted once. The rearrangement links TRBV27 to TRBJ2-6; 8 bases line up with TRBD1. Germline values: CDR1 MNHEY, CDR2 SMNVEV (reference sequence). V was clipped by 5 bases and J by 4 bases; unmatched bases: 16. The CDR3 has 19 amino acids. Written as DNA, the CDR3 is TGTGCCAGCAGTCTACAGACAGGGGTGGGATTGAGAGGGGCCAACGTCCTGACTTTC. Encoded protein: CASSLQTGVGLRGANVLTF.

The chain employs TRBV27 and TRBJ2-7; TRBD2 is a possible D gene (5 bases). The CDR3 spans 13 residues. Trimming removed 3 bases at V and 7 bases at J, with 13 bases between. Germline V lookup: CDR1 MNHEY, CDR2 SMNVEV (reference sequence). The CDR3 nucleotides are TGTGCCAGCAGTTTTGACTATACAAGTGAGCAGTACTTC. This codes for CASSFDYTSEQYF.